The entry below gives a single T cell receptor (beta chain) sequence along with its context. The antigen is undetermined. These data are taken from a study of glioma-infiltrating T cells. Looking at the study overall: Low-grade gliomas were grade II; glioblastomas were grade IV at initial diagnosis.

Study-level results: Tissue and blood shared very few CDR3 sequences.

Using RNA template, CDR3s of TCR alpha and beta were amplified with iRepertoire arm-PCR. TCRdb redid the calling of the multiplex PCR reads with MiXCR, one entry per CDR3 protein. The profile covers around 390,000 distinct CDR3 sequences, with 41% appearing a single time and about 12% taken by the ten largest. This TCR derives from a human donor with low-grade glioma or glioblastoma, undergoing nonglioma brain surgery, or in good health (not recorded which). Source material: glioma tissue, nonneoplastic brain tissue, or PBMCs (not recorded which).

The DNA for the CDR3 is TGTGCCAGCAGCTCTCCGGGACGGGGGTCCTACGAGCAGTACTTC. Amino acids: CASSSPGRGSYEQYF. V is TRBV7-2 and J is TRBJ2-7, with D possibly being TRBD2 (6 bases). This CDR3 spans 15 amino acids. Germline V gives CDR1 SGHTA, CDR2 FQGNSA. V gave up 4 bases and J gave up 1 base, with 14 bases separating them.